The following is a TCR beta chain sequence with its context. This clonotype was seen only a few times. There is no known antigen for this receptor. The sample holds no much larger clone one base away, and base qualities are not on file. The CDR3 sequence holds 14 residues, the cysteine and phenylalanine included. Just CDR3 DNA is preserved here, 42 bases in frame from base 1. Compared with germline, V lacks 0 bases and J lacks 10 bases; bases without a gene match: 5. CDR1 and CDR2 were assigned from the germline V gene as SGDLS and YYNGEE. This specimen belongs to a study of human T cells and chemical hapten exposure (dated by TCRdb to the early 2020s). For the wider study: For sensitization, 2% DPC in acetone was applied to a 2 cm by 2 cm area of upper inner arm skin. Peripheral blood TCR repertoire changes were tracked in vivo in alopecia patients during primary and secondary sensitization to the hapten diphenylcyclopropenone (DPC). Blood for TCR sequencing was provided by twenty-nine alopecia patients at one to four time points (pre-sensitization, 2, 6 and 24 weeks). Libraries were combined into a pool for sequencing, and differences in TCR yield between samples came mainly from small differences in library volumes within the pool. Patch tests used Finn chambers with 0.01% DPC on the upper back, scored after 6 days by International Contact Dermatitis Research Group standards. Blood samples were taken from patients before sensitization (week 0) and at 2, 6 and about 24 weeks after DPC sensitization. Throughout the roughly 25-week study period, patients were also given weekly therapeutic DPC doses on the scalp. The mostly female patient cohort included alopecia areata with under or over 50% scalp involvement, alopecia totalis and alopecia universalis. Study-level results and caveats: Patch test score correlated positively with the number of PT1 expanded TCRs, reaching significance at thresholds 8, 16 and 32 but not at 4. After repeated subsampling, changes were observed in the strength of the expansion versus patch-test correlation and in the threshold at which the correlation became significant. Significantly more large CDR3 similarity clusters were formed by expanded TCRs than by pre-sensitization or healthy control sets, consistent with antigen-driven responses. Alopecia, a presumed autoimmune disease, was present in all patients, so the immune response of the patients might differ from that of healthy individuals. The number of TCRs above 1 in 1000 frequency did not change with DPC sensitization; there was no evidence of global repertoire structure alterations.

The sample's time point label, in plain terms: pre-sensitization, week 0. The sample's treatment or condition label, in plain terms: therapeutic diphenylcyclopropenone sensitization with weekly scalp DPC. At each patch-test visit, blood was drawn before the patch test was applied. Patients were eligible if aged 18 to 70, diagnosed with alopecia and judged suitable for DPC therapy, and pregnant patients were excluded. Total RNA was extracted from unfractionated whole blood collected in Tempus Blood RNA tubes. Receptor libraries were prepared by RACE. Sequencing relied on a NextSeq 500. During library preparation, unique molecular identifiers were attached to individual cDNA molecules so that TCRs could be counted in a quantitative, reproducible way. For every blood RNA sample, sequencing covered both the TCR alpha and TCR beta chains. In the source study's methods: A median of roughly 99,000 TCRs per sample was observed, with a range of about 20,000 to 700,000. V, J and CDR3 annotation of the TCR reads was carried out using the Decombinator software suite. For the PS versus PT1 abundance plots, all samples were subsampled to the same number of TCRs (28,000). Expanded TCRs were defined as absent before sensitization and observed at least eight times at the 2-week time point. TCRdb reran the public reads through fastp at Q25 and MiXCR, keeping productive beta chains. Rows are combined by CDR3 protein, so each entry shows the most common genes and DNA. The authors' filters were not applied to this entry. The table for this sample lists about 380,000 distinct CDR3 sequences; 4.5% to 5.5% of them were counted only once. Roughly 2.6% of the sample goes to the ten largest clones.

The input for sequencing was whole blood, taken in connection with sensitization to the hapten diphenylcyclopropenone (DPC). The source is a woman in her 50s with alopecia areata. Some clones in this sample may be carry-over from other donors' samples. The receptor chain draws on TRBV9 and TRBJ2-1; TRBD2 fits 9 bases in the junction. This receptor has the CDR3 CASSVGLAGHEQFF. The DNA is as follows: TGTGCCAGCAGCGTAGGTCTAGCGGGACACGAGCAGTTCTTC.